The 31 T cell receptor beta chains listed next were all sequenced from one sample in a study of blood T cell repertoires in COVID-19. Measured with immunoSEQ multiplex PCR; TCRdb has only the in-frame clones, and not every one. The sample lists some 110,000 clones, about nine tenths seen once, with approximately 1.9% in the top ten. The sample consisted of peripheral blood. The receptors originated from a human donor with active COVID-19. The donor label of this sample is uncertain.

This clone was seen only a few times. V gene TRBV30 combines with J gene TRBJ1-5, with 7 positions matching TRBD1. CDR3 length equals 14 residues. J gave up 5 bases and V 2 bases, and 6 bases lay outside the gene matches. Per the germline V gene, CDR1 is GTSNPN and CDR2 is SVGIG (reference sequence). The CDR3 here is CAWSRRGTDQPQHF. For the CDR3, the DNA is TGTGCCTGGAGTCGCAGGGGGACGGATCAGCCCCAGCATTTT.

This chain links TRBV18 with TRBJ1-1, with TRBD1 as a possible D gene (5 bases). Trimming took off 0 bases at V and 4 bases at J, with 12 bases between the two ends. Germline-derived CDR1 and CDR2 are KGHSH and LQKENI. The CDR3 runs to 15 residues. For the CDR3, the DNA is TGTGCCAGCTCACCACCCCAAGGGCAGGGCACTGAAGCTTTCTTT. Its protein is CASSPPQGQGTEAFF. Combining the CDR3 with reference TRBV18 and TRBJ1-1 gives the whole variable domain NAGVMQNPRHLVRRRGQEARLRCSPMKGHSHVYWYRQLPEEGLKFMVYLQKENIIDESGMPKERFSAEFPKEGPSILRIQQVVRGDSAAYFCASSPPQGQGTEAFFGQGTRLTVV.

This chain uses TRBV27 with TRBJ2-1; D is perhaps TRBD2 (6 bases). The CDR3 contains 16 residues. Germline V lookup: CDR1 MNHEY, CDR2 SMNVEV (reference sequence). Trimming left V 4 bases short and J 7 bases short, with 20 bases between. The CDR3 DNA sequence: TGTGCCAGCAGTTGGAGGGGCGACATTGTCGTAAATGAGCAGTTCTTC. Its translation: CASSWRGDIVVNEQFF.

CDR3 in DNA: TGTGCCAGCAGTTACAGGGGGCGCGTCCAGGAGACCCAGTACTTC. The encoded protein is CASSYRGRVQETQYF. The chain carries TRBV6-5 and TRBJ2-5, with TRBD1 matching 7 bases. After removal of 2 bases from V and 5 bases from J, the junction contained 8 bases not matched to a gene. The CDR3 totals 15 residues. Germline CDR1 is MNHEY and CDR2 is SVGAGI.

This clone was recorded only once. One junction end disagrees with the germline gene, perhaps due to a read error. The chain carries TRBV6-2 or TRBV6-3 and TRBJ1-1; 12 bases are a match to TRBD1. This CDR3 spans 14 amino acids. The V gene's germline CDR1 is MNHEY and CDR2 SVGEGT. CDR3 in DNA: TGTGCCAGCAGTTACACGGGACAGGGGGCTGAGGCTTTCTTT. It translates to CASSYTGQGAEAFF.

V gene TRBV30 combines with J gene TRBJ2-7; D is ambiguous. Germline V CDR1 and CDR2: GTSNPN, SVGIG (reference sequence). Trimming pared 1 base from V and 5 bases from J, leaving 3 bases between. CDR3 length equals 10 residues. CDR3: CAWSANEQYF. Written as DNA, the CDR3 is TGTGCCTGGAGTGCCAACGAGCAGTACTTC.

This clone was observed a single time. V gene TRBV7-2 combines with J gene TRBJ2-3, with TRBD1 identical over 10 bases. J lost 2 bases, V lost 5 bases, and 4 bases had no gene match. This CDR3 is built from 15 residues. Germline V gives CDR1 SGHTA, CDR2 FQGNSA. This CDR3 reads CASSLGQGFTDTQYF. In DNA, the CDR3 is TGTGCCAGCAGCCTGGGACAGGGGTTCACAGATACGCAGTATTTT.

This chain joins TRBV18 and TRBJ2-2; D is possibly TRBD1 (6 bases). The CDR3 loop spans 16 amino acids. CDR1 and CDR2 (germline): KGHSH, LQKENI. V was cut by 2 bases and J by 0 bases, with 10 bases left in between. The CDR3 region has the DNA TGTGCCAGCTCACCAAGGGGGACACCGAACACCGGGGAGCTGTTTTTT. Translation: CASSPRGTPNTGELFF.

This rearrangement joins TRBV24-1 to TRBJ2-7, with D possibly being TRBD1 (6 bases). Looked up from germline, CDR1 is KGHDR and CDR2 is SFDVKD. Trimming left V 6 bases short and J 2 bases short, with 13 bases between. This CDR3 has 14 residues. DNA of the CDR3: TGTGCCACCAGTCAGGGGACGGAGACCTACGAGCAGTACTTC. Amino acids: CATSQGTETYEQYF.

This chain links TRBV28 with TRBJ2-7; D gene unclear. Trimming stripped 3 bases from V and 4 bases from J, with 7 bases between. The CDR3 loop spans 12 amino acids. Germline CDR1 MDHEN, CDR2 SYDVKM. CDR3 protein: CASSFSLYEQYF. CDR3 in DNA: TGTGCCAGCAGTTTCTCCCTTTACGAGCAGTACTTC.

J is TRBJ1-3 and V is TRBV2; 8 positions agree with TRBD1. After removal of 4 bases from V and 0 bases from J, the junction contained 5 bases not matched to a gene. Looked up from germline, CDR1 is SNHLY and CDR2 is FYNNEI. This CDR3 is built from 16 residues. The CDR3 coding sequence is TGTGCCAGCAGTGCGGACAGGGCACCCTCTGGAAACACCATATATTTT. Translation: CASSADRAPSGNTIYF.

The chain couples TRBV6-2 or TRBV6-3 to TRBJ2-7; 10 positions match TRBD1. This CDR3 spans 15 amino acids. V was clipped by 6 bases and J by 4 bases; unmatched bases: 9. CDR1 is MNHEY and CDR2 is SVGEGT in the germline V gene. This CDR3 reads CASSSPGQGWYEQYF. CDR3 DNA: TGTGCCAGCAGCTCACCGGGACAGGGGTGGTACGAGCAGTACTTC.

CDR3 sequence (DNA): TGTGCCAGCAGCTCAATCGGTTACGAGCAGTACTTC. Translation gives CASSSIGYEQYF. The chain links TRBV6-5 to TRBJ2-7; D uncertain. Looked up from germline, CDR1 is MNHEY and CDR2 is SVGAGI. The CDR3 has 12 residues. Trimming removed 6 bases from V and 4 bases from J, with 10 bases in between.

The chain employs TRBV11-2 and TRBJ2-5; 7 positions agree with TRBD2. V gave up 1 base and J gave up 5 bases; unmatched junction bases: 7. The CDR3 sequence is 15 residues long. Germline values: CDR1 SGHAT, CDR2 FQNNGV. This CDR3 reads CASSLAGGGRETQYF. CDR3 coding DNA: TGTGCCAGCAGCTTAGCTGGGGGGGGACGGGAGACCCAGTACTTC.

J is TRBJ1-1 and V is TRBV6-6; no clear D. V lost 4 bases and J 3 bases, leaving 9 bases between the germline ends. This CDR3 has 13 amino acids. Germline V gene sequence: CDR1 MNHNY, CDR2 SVGAGI (reference sequence). The CDR3 nucleotides are TGTGCCAGCAGTTTTAACAGAGACACTGAAGCTTTCTTT. Its protein is CASSFNRDTEAFF.

The gene calls are TRBV11-2 and TRBJ1-2; D possibly corresponds to TRBD1 (6 bases). This CDR3 has 13 amino acids. Deletions cut 5 bases from V and 4 bases from J, with 11 bases between. Germline V gene lookup returns CDR1 SGHAT and CDR2 FQNNGV. This CDR3 reads CASSRDTIYGYTF. The CDR3 coding sequence is TGTGCCAGCAGCCGGGACACCATCTATGGCTACACCTTC.

The V call is TRBV28, the J call TRBJ1-2; weak D call: TRBD1 (5 bases). CDR3 length equals 14 residues. The V end was cut by 4 bases, the J end by 8 bases, with 17 bases between. The germline V gene encodes CDR1 MDHEN and CDR2 SYDVKM. The CDR3 loop reads CASSWGVGANGYTF. The CDR3 DNA reads as TGTGCCAGCAGTTGGGGGGTAGGGGCGAACGGCTACACCTTC.

About this clone: A junction end diverges from the germline sequence, so it may reflect a read error. CDR3 bases: TGTGCCGGCAGCGTAGAGCGGAGCCCCGTTGGCTACACCTTC. Protein product: CAGSVERSPVGYTF. The chain carries TRBV9 and TRBJ1-2; D gene uncertain. The CDR3 extends over 14 amino acids. Germline lookup yields CDR1 SGDLS and CDR2 YYNGEE.

The rearrangement links TRBV7-2 to TRBJ1-1; TRBD1 matches at 11 bases. This CDR3 region has 19 residues. With V trimmed by 0 bases and J by 1 base, 10 bases remained unmatched. From germline, CDR1 is SGHTA and CDR2 FQGNSA. CDR3 region: CASSLAPKGTGGRNTEAFF. For the CDR3, the DNA is TGTGCCAGCAGCTTAGCACCAAAAGGGACAGGGGGTAGGAACACTGAAGCTTTCTTT.

The chain employs TRBV10-1 and TRBJ1-1, with 9 bases aligning to TRBD1. There are 14 residues in the CDR3. The V gene end was trimmed by 4 bases and the J gene end by 6 bases; junction bases not matched to a gene: 6. Germline CDR1 is WNHNN and CDR2 is SYGVQD (reference sequence). CDR3 amino acids: CASSAGTGRPEAFF. CDR3 DNA: TGCGCCAGCAGTGCCGGGACAGGGAGGCCTGAAGCTTTCTTT.

The J gene is TRBJ1-1, the V gene TRBV4-1; 8 positions match TRBD1. CDR3 length: 13 amino acids. J lost 9 bases, V lost 4 bases, and 7 bases had no gene match. CDR1 is MGHRA, CDR2 YSYEKL, per germline. The CDR3 nucleotides are TGCGCCAGCAGCCGAGGGACAGGAGTCCAAGCTTTCTTT. Its translation is CASSRGTGVQAFF.

The chain is built from TRBV24-1 and TRBJ1-1, with unresolved D. The V gene's germline CDR1 is KGHDR and CDR2 SFDVKD. V shed 5 bases and J shed 0 bases, with 21 bases lying between them. The CDR3 has 18 residues. Written as DNA, the CDR3 is TGTGCCACCAGTGCCCATCGTACGACAAGTCCCATGAACACTGAAGCTTTCTTT. Protein sequence: CATSAHRTTSPMNTEAFF.

The rearrangement uses TRBV18 and TRBJ2-7; TRBD2 matches at 11 bases. The ends lost 3 bases at V and 3 bases at J; junction bases unmatched: 1. The CDR3 length is 14 residues. CDR1 and CDR2 from the germline V gene are KGHSH and LQKENI. The CDR3 DNA sequence: TGTGCCAGCTCACCGGGGACTAGCGGCTACGAGCAGTACTTC. Protein sequence: CASSPGTSGYEQYF.

The chain uses TRBV2 and TRBJ2-1, with a possible D match to TRBD2 (7 bases). The length of the CDR3 is 13 residues. CDR1 and CDR2 (germline): SNHLY, FYNNEI. Trimming took 3 bases from V and 9 from J, leaving 12 bases between them. DNA of the CDR3: TGTGCCAGCAGTGACGGGGGGCCGGCTGAGCAGTTCTTC. It yields the protein CASSDGGPAEQFF.

A single count supports this clone. The chain has TRBV7-9 and TRBJ2-3, with D maybe TRBD2 (6 bases). The V end lost 2 bases, the J end lost 2 bases, and 17 bases lay between the germline ends. The CDR3 has 17 amino acids. Germline V gene lookup returns CDR1 SEHNR and CDR2 FQNEAQ (reference sequence). This CDR3 is CASSLPHLAENTDTQYF. CDR3 in DNA: TGTGCCAGCAGCTTACCCCATTTAGCGGAAAACACAGATACGCAGTATTTT. The variable domain in full, with the rest retrieved from reference TRBV7-9 and TRBJ2-3, is DTGVSQNPRHKITKRGQNVTFRCDPISEHNRLYWYRQTLGQGPEFLTYFQNEAQLEKSRLLSDRFSAERPKGSFSTLEIQRTEQGDSAMYLCASSLPHLAENTDTQYFGPGTRLTVL.

As DNA, the CDR3 is TGTGCCAGCAGCCCCAACCATTCACCGACACCCTACGAGCAGTACTTC. It codes for CASSPNHSPTPYEQYF. This sequence joins TRBV7-8 and TRBJ2-7; no clear D gene. CDR3 length equals 16 residues. V dropped 5 bases and J dropped 2 bases, with 19 bases sitting between them. CDR1 SGHVS and CDR2 FQNEAQ come from the germline V gene.

The CDR3 sequence: CASSQGALNEKLFF. The CDR3 DNA follows: TGTGCCAGCAGCCAGGGGGCTCTTAATGAAAAACTGTTTTTT. This rearrangement joins TRBV5-4 to TRBJ1-4; 8 positions agree with TRBD1. The CDR3 is 14 residues long. V was clipped by 4 bases and J by 4 bases; unmatched bases: 3. Looked up from germline, CDR1 is SGHNT and CDR2 is YYREEE (reference sequence).

The chain employs TRBV5-6 and TRBJ2-7; no firm D call. V was shortened by 5 bases and J by 2 bases, with 11 bases between the two germline ends. Germline-derived CDR1 and CDR2 are SGHDT and YYEEEE. The CDR3 sequence is 13 residues long. CDR3: CASSLSVAYEQYF. The CDR3 DNA reads TGTGCCAGCAGTCTCTCAGTGGCCTACGAGCAGTACTTC.

The chain joins TRBV14 to TRBJ2-6; tentative D call: TRBD1 (5 bases). Trimming took 1 base from V and 5 from J, leaving 12 bases between them. Germline CDR1 reads SGHDN; CDR2 reads FVKESK. The CDR3 covers 16 residues. The CDR3 nucleotides read TGTGCCAGCAGCCAAGCAACAGGTCTTTGGGCCAACGTCCTGACTTTC. Residues: CASSQATGLWANVLTF.

This clone came up a few times. The chain joins TRBV6-5 to TRBJ2-2; 10 bases are shared with TRBD1. Germline V lookup: CDR1 MNHEY, CDR2 SVGAGI. There are 15 residues in the CDR3. Trimming at V came to 5 bases and at J to 2 bases, leaving 2 bases not matched to a gene. CDR3 sequence: CASSPTGGNTGELFF. In DNA, the CDR3 is TGTGCCAGCAGTCCGACAGGGGGCAACACCGGGGAGCTGTTTTTT.

This chain uses TRBV28 with TRBJ2-3; 8 nucleotides agree with TRBD2. Germline values: CDR1 MDHEN, CDR2 SYDVKM. This CDR3 region has 15 residues. V trimming: 2 bases; J trimming: 0 bases; junction bases outside the gene matches: 1. The CDR3: CASSLSGGSTDTQYF. CDR3 nucleotide sequence: TGTGCCAGCAGTTTAAGCGGGGGAAGCACAGATACGCAGTATTTT.